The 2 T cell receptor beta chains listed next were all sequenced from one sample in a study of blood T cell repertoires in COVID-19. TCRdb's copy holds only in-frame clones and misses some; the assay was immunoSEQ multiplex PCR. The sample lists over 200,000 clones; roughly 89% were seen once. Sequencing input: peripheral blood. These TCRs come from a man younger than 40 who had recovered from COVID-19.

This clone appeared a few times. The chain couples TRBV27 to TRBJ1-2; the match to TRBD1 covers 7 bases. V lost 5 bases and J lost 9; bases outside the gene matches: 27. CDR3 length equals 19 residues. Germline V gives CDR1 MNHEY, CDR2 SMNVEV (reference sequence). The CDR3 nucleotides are TGTGCCAGCAGTCCCATGGGGGCAGGGGGATTCGGGAGCCTAAGGCGCTACACCTTC. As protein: CASSPMGAGGFGSLRRYTF.

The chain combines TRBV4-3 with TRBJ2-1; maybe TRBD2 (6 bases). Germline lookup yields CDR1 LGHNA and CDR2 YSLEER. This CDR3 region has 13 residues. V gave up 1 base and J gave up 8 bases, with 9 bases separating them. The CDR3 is CASSQGGDYEQFF. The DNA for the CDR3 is TGCGCCAGCAGCCAAGGGGGGGACTATGAGCAGTTCTTC.